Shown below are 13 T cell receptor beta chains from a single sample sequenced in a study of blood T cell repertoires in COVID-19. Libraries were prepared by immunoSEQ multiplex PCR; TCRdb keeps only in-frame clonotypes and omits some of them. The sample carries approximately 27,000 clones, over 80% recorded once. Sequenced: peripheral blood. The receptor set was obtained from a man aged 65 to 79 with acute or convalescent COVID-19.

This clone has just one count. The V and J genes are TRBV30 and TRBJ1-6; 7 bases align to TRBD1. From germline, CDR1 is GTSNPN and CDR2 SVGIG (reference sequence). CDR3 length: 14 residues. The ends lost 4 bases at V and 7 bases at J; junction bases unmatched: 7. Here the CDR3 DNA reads TGTGCCTGGAATAACGGACAGGTCAATTCACCCCTCCACTTT. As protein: CAWNNGQVNSPLHF.

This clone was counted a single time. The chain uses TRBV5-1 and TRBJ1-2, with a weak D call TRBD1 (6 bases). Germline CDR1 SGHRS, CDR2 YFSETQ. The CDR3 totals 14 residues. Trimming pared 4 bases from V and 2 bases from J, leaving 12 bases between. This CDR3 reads CASSRPTGNYGYTF. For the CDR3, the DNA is TGCGCCAGCAGCAGACCTACAGGGAACTATGGCTACACCTTC.

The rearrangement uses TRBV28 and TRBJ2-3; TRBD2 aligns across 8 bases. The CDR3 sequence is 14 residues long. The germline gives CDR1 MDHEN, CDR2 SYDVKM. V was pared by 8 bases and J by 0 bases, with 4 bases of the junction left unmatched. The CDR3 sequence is CASHKRGSTDTQYF. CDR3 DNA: TGTGCCAGCCATAAGCGGGGGAGCACAGATACGCAGTATTTT.

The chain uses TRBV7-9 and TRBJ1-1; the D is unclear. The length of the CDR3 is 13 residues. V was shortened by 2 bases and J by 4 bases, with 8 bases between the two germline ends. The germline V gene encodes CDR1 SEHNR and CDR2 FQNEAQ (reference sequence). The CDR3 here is CASSLSGGTEAFF. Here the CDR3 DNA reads TGTGCCAGCAGCTTATCAGGTGGCACTGAAGCTTTCTTT.

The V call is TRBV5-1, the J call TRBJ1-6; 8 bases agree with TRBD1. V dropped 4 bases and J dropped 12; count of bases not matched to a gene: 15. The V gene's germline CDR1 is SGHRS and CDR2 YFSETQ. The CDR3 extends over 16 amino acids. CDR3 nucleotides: TGCGCCAGCAGCAGTGGGGGGACAGGTGGAGAACTACCCCTCCACTTT. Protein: CASSSGGTGGELPLHF. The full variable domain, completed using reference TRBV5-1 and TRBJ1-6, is KAGVTQTPRYLIKTRGQQVTLSCSPISGHRSVSWYQQTPGQGLQFLFEYFSETQRNKGNFPGRFSGRQFSNSRSEMNVSTLELGDSALYLCASSSGGTGGELPLHFGNGTRLTVT.

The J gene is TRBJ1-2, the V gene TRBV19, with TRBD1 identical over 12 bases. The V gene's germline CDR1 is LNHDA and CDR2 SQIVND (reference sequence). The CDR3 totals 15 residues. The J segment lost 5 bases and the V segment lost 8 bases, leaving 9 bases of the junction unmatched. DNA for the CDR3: TGTGCCAGTTCGGGACAGGGGGCCGGCGGTTATGGCTACACCTTC. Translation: CASSGQGAGGYGYTF.

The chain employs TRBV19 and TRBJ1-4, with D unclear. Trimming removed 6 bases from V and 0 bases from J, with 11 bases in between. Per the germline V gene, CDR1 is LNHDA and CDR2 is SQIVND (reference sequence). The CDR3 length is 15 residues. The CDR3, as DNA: TGTGCCAGTAGCCTTCGACACTCAACTAATGAAAAACTGTTTTTT. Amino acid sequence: CASSLRHSTNEKLFF.

The CDR3 sequence: CASSQFLPGNSPLHF. CDR3 sequence (DNA): TGTGCCAGCAGCCAGTTCTTACCGGGGAATTCACCCCTCCACTTT. The chain is built from TRBV3-1 (or the pseudogene TRBV3-2) and TRBJ1-6, with D unresolved. Trimming removed 3 bases at V and 7 bases at J, with 13 bases between. CDR1 is LGHDT and CDR2 is YNNKEL in the germline V gene (reference sequence). The CDR3 totals 15 residues.

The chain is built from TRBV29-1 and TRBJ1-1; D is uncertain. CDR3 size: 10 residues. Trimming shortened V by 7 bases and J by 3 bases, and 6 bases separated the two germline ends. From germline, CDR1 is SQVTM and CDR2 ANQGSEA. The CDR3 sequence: CSAAYTEAFF. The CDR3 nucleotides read TGCAGCGCGGCGTACACTGAAGCTTTCTTT.

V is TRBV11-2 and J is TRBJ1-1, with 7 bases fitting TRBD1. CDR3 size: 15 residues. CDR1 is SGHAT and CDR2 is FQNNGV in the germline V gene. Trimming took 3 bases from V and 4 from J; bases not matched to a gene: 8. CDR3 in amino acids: CASSLTGTIFTEAFF. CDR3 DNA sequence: TGTGCCAGCAGCTTGACAGGGACCATCTTCACTGAAGCTTTCTTT.

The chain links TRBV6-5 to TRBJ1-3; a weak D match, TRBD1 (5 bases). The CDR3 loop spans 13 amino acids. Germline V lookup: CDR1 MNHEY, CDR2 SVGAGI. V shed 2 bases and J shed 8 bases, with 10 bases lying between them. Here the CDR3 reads CASSYTGGDTIYF. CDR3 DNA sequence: TGTGCCAGCAGTTACACGGGAGGGGACACCATATATTTT.

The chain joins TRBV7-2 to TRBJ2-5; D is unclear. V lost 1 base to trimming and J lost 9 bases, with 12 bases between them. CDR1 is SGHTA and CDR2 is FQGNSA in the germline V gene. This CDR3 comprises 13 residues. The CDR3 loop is CASSLVRSTAQYF. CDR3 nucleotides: TGTGCCAGCAGCTTAGTGAGGAGCACGGCCCAGTACTTC.

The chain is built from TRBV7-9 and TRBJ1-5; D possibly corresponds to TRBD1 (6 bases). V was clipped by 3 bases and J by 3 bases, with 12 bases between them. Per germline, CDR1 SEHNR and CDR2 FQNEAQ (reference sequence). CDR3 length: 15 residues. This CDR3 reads CASSLGAGANQPQHF. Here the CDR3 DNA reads TGTGCCAGCAGCTTGGGGGCCGGGGCCAATCAGCCCCAGCATTTT.